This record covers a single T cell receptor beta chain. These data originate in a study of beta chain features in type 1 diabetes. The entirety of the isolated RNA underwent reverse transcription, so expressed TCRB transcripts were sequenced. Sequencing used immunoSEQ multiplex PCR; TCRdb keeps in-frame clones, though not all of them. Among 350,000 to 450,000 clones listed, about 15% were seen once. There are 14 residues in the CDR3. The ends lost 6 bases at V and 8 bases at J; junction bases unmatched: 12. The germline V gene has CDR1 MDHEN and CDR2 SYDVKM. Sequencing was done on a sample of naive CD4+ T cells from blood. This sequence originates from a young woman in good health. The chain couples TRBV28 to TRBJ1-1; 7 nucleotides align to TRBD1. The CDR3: CASSRTGYPVEAFF. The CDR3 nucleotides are TGTGCCAGCAGCCGGACAGGCTACCCAGTCGAAGCTTTCTTT.